The 30 T cell receptor beta chains reported below all come from one sample, sequenced in a study of beta chain features in type 1 diabetes (dated by TCRdb to the late 2010s). The library was generated by the immunoSEQ multiplex PCR assay. The High Capacity cDNA Reverse Transcription Kit was used to reverse transcribe all of the isolated RNA, meaning that expressed TCRB transcripts were what got sequenced. The clones in this table, taken by TCRdb from immuneACCESS, are in-frame only. Not every clone is retained; where verified, under half of the shortfall comes from an unresolved V gene, and the cause of the rest is unknown. For this sample the table gives around 500,000 clones, of which roughly 30% were detected only once. 0.05% to 0.07% of the sample is taken by the ten largest. The sequenced sample consisted of naive CD4+ T cells from blood. This specimen's cell subset or site label, interpreted: true naive CD4+ T cells. These receptors were collected from a man in his late teens or twenties in good health.

This chain joins TRBV13 and TRBJ2-1; weak D call: TRBD2 (6 bases). The CDR3 sequence is 14 residues long. Looked up from germline, CDR1 is PRHDT and CDR2 is FYEKMQ (reference sequence). Trimming pared 5 bases from V and 6 bases from J, leaving 14 bases between. The CDR3 bases are TGTGCCAGCAGCCCCCAGGAGGGCCGCAATGAGCAGTTCTTC. Translation: CASSPQEGRNEQFF. The full variable domain, its missing parts supplied by reference TRBV13 and TRBJ2-1, is AAGVIQSPRHLIKEKRETATLKCYPIPRHDTVYWYQQGPGQDPQFLISFYEKMQSDKGSIPDRFSAQQFSDYHSELNMSSLELGDSALYFCASSPQEGRNEQFFGPGTRLTVL.

This clone has more than one count but fewer than ten. J is TRBJ2-2 and V is TRBV4-1; D is perhaps TRBD1 (5 bases). The germline V gene encodes CDR1 MGHRA and CDR2 YSYEKL. This CDR3 is built from 15 residues. V was clipped by 6 bases and J by 4 bases, with 15 bases between them. The CDR3 region is CASRNPGLGTGELFF. CDR3 bases: TGCGCCAGCAGAAACCCAGGGCTGGGCACCGGGGAGCTGTTTTTT.

V and J are TRBV29-1 and TRBJ2-2; D remains unclear. Per germline, CDR1 SQVTM and CDR2 ANQGSEA. The CDR3 totals 13 residues. Trimming left V 3 bases short and J 0 bases short, with 5 bases between. The CDR3 DNA sequence: TGCAGCGTTGACACTTCGAACACCGGGGAGCTGTTTTTT. Translated: CSVDTSNTGELFF.

This chain uses TRBV20-1 with TRBJ1-2, with D perhaps TRBD1 (5 bases). Germline CDR1 is DFQATT and CDR2 is SNEGSKA (reference sequence). This CDR3 is 11 amino acids long. V dropped 5 bases and J dropped 4 bases, with 8 bases sitting between them. The CDR3 sequence: CSAARVYGYTF. The CDR3 bases are TGCAGTGCTGCCAGGGTCTATGGCTACACCTTC.

The V gene is TRBV5-1, the J gene TRBJ2-4; D possibly corresponds to TRBD2 (5 bases). The germline V gene encodes CDR1 SGHRS and CDR2 YFSETQ. This CDR3 is 16 amino acids long. The ends were cut back, 0 bases at V and 0 bases at J, with 10 bases in the middle. This CDR3 reads CASSLAPSLAKNIQYF. The CDR3 DNA reads TGCGCCAGCAGCTTGGCGCCTAGCCTAGCCAAAAACATTCAGTACTTC.

The V and J genes are TRBV18 and TRBJ1-1; D is ambiguous. V was pared by 1 base and J by 8 bases, with 8 bases between. Germline values: CDR1 KGHSH, CDR2 LQKENI. There are 12 residues in the CDR3. In DNA, the CDR3 is TGTGCCAGCTCACCACGGTCAGGCGAAGCTTTCTTT. Protein product: CASSPRSGEAFF.

This rearrangement joins TRBV4-2 to TRBJ2-4; TRBD2 matches at 10 bases. Germline CDR1 LGHNA, CDR2 YNFKEQ. V shed 3 bases, J shed 0 bases, and the junction held 2 bases outside the gene matches. The length of the CDR3 is 16 residues. CDR3 amino acids: CASSQASGRAKNIQYF. The CDR3 DNA is TGTGCCAGCAGCCAGGCTAGCGGGAGAGCCAAAAACATTCAGTACTTC.

This clone has more than one count but fewer than ten. The chain recombines TRBV20-1 with TRBJ2-7, with a tentative D call TRBD1 (5 bases). This CDR3 is 11 amino acids long. V dropped 3 bases and J dropped 6 bases, with 9 bases sitting between them. Looked up from germline, CDR1 is DFQATT and CDR2 is SNEGSKA (reference sequence). CDR3 protein: CSARGPSEQYF. CDR3 sequence (DNA): TGCAGTGCTAGGGGGCCGAGCGAGCAGTACTTC.

The sample holds a few counts of this clone. Other DNA sequences in this specimen translate into the identical CDR3. The rearrangement links TRBV7-9 to TRBJ2-7; the match to TRBD2 covers 7 bases. The CDR3 length is 14 residues. Germline V gene lookup returns CDR1 SEHNR and CDR2 FQNEAQ (reference sequence). Losses at the gene ends were 0 bases for V and 1 base for J; bases not matched to a gene: 0. The CDR3 region has the DNA TGTGCCAGCAGCTTAGCGGGAGGGTCCTACGAGCAGTACTTC. This gives the protein CASSLAGGSYEQYF.

V and J are TRBV5-4 and TRBJ2-7; D unclear. CDR1 SGHNT and CDR2 YYREEE come from the germline V gene (reference sequence). This CDR3 comprises 13 residues. V gave up 7 bases and J gave up 3 bases, with 14 bases separating them. CDR3 amino acids: CASRPQPYYEQYF. The CDR3 coding sequence is TGTGCCAGCCGCCCCCAGCCCTACTACGAGCAGTACTTC.

This CDR3 reads CAWSVGSKRYTF. For the CDR3, the DNA is TGTGCCTGGAGTGTAGGATCCAAAAGGTACACCTTC. This chain joins TRBV30 and TRBJ1-2, with D uncertain. The V gene's germline CDR1 is GTSNPN and CDR2 SVGIG (reference sequence). The CDR3 covers 12 residues. Trimming cost V 0 bases and J 11 bases, with 13 bases left between them.

This clone was picked up a small number of times. Additional DNA sequences in this sample encode the identical CDR3. J is TRBJ2-1 and V is TRBV27; D gene unclear. Between the trimmed V and J ends, which lost 6 bases and 0 bases, there was a span of 6 bases. The CDR3 totals 13 residues. CDR1 and CDR2 (germline): MNHEY, SMNVEV (reference sequence). The CDR3 DNA reads TGTGCCAGCAGCCTCAGCTCCTACAATGAGCAGTTCTTC. Translation gives CASSLSSYNEQFF.

The gene calls are TRBV27 and TRBJ2-5; 9 bases fit TRBD2. Germline V CDR1 and CDR2: MNHEY, SMNVEV (reference sequence). The CDR3 contains 14 residues. V was clipped by 6 bases and J by 3 bases; unmatched bases: 5. CDR3 protein: CASSRLAAKETQYF. CDR3 nucleotides: TGTGCCAGCAGCCGACTAGCGGCAAAAGAGACCCAGTACTTC.

This clone was found a few times. This chain connects TRBV10-3 to TRBJ2-3, with 7 bases identical to TRBD1. The germline CDR1 and CDR2 sequences are ENHRY and SYGVKD. There are 16 residues in the CDR3. Germline trimming cut 3 bases from V and 1 base from J; bases unmatched to any gene: 7. CDR3 loop: CAISEGGRTGTDTQYF. DNA for the CDR3: TGTGCCATCAGTGAAGGGGGCCGAACGGGCACAGATACGCAGTATTTT.

This sequence joins TRBV12-2 and TRBJ2-1; TRBD2, the table's D call, lacks a check against the DNA. TRBV12-2 is noted as a pseudogene. The CDR3 runs to 17 residues. The CDR3 DNA reads TGTGCAAGTCGCTTAGTTCCTAGCGGCCAAAAGGGGAATGAGCAGTTCTTC. Translated, it gives CASRLVPSGQKGNEQFF.

This chain links TRBV28 with TRBJ2-7; D is perhaps TRBD1 or TRBD2 (5 bases each). The CDR3 contains 12 residues. V lost 5 bases, J lost 2 bases, and 7 bases lay in between. CDR1 and CDR2 (germline): MDHEN, SYDVKM. CDR3 in amino acids: CASSGGPYEQYF. The CDR3 DNA reads TGTGCCAGCAGTGGGGGACCCTACGAGCAGTACTTC.

This clone showed up just a few times. This chain uses TRBV29-1 with TRBJ2-5; D uncertain. The V end lost 1 base, the J end lost 4 bases, and 7 bases lay between the germline ends. CDR1 and CDR2 (germline): SQVTM, ANQGSEA. The CDR3 is made up of 12 amino acids. The DNA of the CDR3 is TGCAGCGTTGAAGGGTCGGGAGAGACCCAGTACTTC. Protein: CSVEGSGETQYF.

V gene TRBV5-6 combines with J gene TRBJ2-2; D ambiguous. V was shortened by 3 bases and J by 8 bases, with 8 bases between the two germline ends. The germline V gene encodes CDR1 SGHDT and CDR2 YYEEEE. The CDR3 contains 12 residues. The CDR3 sequence: CASSSARGELFF. The CDR3 nucleotides are TGTGCCAGCAGCTCCGCGAGGGGGGAGCTGTTTTTT.

The V call is TRBV6-5, the J call TRBJ2-5; 8 bases align to TRBD2. This CDR3 contains 13 residues. After removal of 8 bases from V and 2 bases from J, the junction contained 4 bases not matched to a gene. Germline V CDR1 and CDR2: MNHEY, SVGAGI. CDR3: CASGLALQETQYF. CDR3 sequence (DNA): TGTGCCAGCGGACTAGCACTACAAGAGACCCAGTACTTC.

In its sample, this clone was seen a few times. The chain carries TRBV30 and TRBJ2-5; D tentatively fits TRBD1 or TRBD2 (6 bases each). Trimming shortened V by 5 bases and J by 1 base, and 11 bases separated the two germline ends. The CDR3 is 13 residues long. The germline gives CDR1 GTSNPN, CDR2 SVGIG (reference sequence). The DNA of the CDR3 is TGTGCCTGGGCAGGGGACTTCCAAGAGACCCAGTACTTC. The encoded protein is CAWAGDFQETQYF.

This clone has more than one count but fewer than ten. This rearrangement joins TRBV4-1 to TRBJ1-2; D not resolved. The CDR3 contains 14 residues. Germline values: CDR1 MGHRA, CDR2 YSYEKL. Trimming took off 0 bases at V and 5 bases at J, with 10 bases between the two ends. The CDR3 bases are TGCGCCAGCAGCCAAGATGGACGGATATATGGCTACACCTTC. Translated, it gives CASSQDGRIYGYTF.

This chain links TRBV28 with TRBJ2-5, with a weak D call TRBD2 (5 bases). Trimming stripped 7 bases from V and 6 bases from J, with 12 bases between. The CDR3 contains 12 residues. CDR1 and CDR2 from the germline V gene are MDHEN and SYDVKM. DNA of the CDR3: TGTGCCAGCACTCAAGCGGAGAAGACCCAGTACTTC. Translating it yields CASTQAEKTQYF.

This clone was recorded a few times. J is TRBJ2-1 and V is TRBV5-4; 11 positions agree with TRBD2. CDR1 is SGHNT and CDR2 is YYREEE in the germline V gene (reference sequence). With V trimmed by 5 bases and J by 2 bases, 12 bases remained unmatched. CDR3 length: 18 residues. The CDR3 protein is CASRLTSGTIQAYNEQFF. The CDR3 DNA reads as TGTGCCAGCAGGCTGACTAGCGGGACCATACAAGCCTACAATGAGCAGTTCTTC. Using reference TRBV5-4 and TRBJ2-1 for the parts outside the CDR3, the full variable domain is ETGVTQSPTHLIKTRGQQVTLRCSSQSGHNTVSWYQQALGQGPQFIFQYYREEENGRGNFPPRFSGLQFPNYSSELNVNALELDDSALYLCASRLTSGTIQAYNEQFFGPGTRLTVL.

The chain employs TRBV7-8 and TRBJ2-6, with TRBD1 matching over 10 bases. The ends lost 5 bases at V and 1 base at J; junction bases unmatched: 5. The CDR3 runs 17 residues. Germline V gene sequence: CDR1 SGHVS, CDR2 FQNEAQ. The CDR3 loop reads CASSRTGGGSGANVLTF. CDR3 nucleotides: TGTGCCAGCAGCCGGACAGGGGGAGGATCTGGGGCCAACGTCCTGACTTTC.

This clone showed up just a few times. The rearrangement uses TRBV20-1 and TRBJ2-1, with D maybe TRBD2 (5 bases). CDR1 DFQATT and CDR2 SNEGSKA come from the germline V gene (reference sequence). The V end lost 5 bases, the J end lost 11 bases, and 13 bases lay between the germline ends. The CDR3 runs 11 residues. The CDR3 spells CSAFLSEKQFF. Written as DNA, the CDR3 is TGCAGTGCTTTCCTTAGCGAAAAGCAGTTCTTC.

This clone was counted between two and nine times. The chain links TRBV29-1 to TRBJ1-4, with D possibly TRBD1 on 5 matching bases. V lost 4 bases, J lost 8 bases, and 11 bases lay in between. CDR1 and CDR2 from the germline V gene are SQVTM and ANQGSEA. The CDR3 has 12 residues. The CDR3 region has the DNA TGCAGCGTTGTGGGGTGGGACGAAAAACTGTTTTTT. This gives the protein CSVVGWDEKLFF.

This clone was detected a few times. The CDR3 spells CASSPGDGRSSDTQYF. Here the CDR3 DNA reads TGCGCCAGCAGCCCAGGAGACGGGAGGAGCTCAGATACGCAGTATTTT. V gene TRBV4-3 combines with J gene TRBJ2-3, with 7 bases lining up with TRBD2. CDR3 length: 16 amino acids. Germline V lookup: CDR1 LGHNA, CDR2 YSLEER. Unmatched junction bases numbered 11, after V lost 4 bases and J lost 4 bases.

The V call is TRBV27, the J call TRBJ2-3; D not certain. The CDR3 has 13 amino acids. Germline CDR1 MNHEY, CDR2 SMNVEV (reference sequence). The V and J ends lost 2 bases and 1 base respectively, with 4 bases between them. The CDR3 nucleotides read TGTGCCAGCAGTTTAAAGCGCACAGATACGCAGTATTTT. It codes for CASSLKRTDTQYF.

CDR3 region: CSVGGVEVLFF. CDR3 DNA: TGCAGCGTGGGAGGGGTCGAGGTTCTGTTCTTC. The chain has TRBV29-1 and TRBJ2-1; 7 bases map to TRBD2. The trim removed 6 bases at V and 15 bases at J, leaving 11 bases unmatched. From germline, CDR1 is SQVTM and CDR2 ANQGSEA. The CDR3 sequence is 11 residues long.

This chain joins TRBV29-1 and TRBJ2-7; 10 bases map to TRBD2. The CDR3 runs to 13 residues. Trimming removed 7 bases from V and 2 bases from J; junction bases left unmatched: 5. The germline gives CDR1 SQVTM, CDR2 ANQGSEA. The CDR3 here is CSARTSGAYEQYF. The CDR3 bases are TGCAGCGCCAGGACTAGCGGAGCCTACGAGCAGTACTTC.